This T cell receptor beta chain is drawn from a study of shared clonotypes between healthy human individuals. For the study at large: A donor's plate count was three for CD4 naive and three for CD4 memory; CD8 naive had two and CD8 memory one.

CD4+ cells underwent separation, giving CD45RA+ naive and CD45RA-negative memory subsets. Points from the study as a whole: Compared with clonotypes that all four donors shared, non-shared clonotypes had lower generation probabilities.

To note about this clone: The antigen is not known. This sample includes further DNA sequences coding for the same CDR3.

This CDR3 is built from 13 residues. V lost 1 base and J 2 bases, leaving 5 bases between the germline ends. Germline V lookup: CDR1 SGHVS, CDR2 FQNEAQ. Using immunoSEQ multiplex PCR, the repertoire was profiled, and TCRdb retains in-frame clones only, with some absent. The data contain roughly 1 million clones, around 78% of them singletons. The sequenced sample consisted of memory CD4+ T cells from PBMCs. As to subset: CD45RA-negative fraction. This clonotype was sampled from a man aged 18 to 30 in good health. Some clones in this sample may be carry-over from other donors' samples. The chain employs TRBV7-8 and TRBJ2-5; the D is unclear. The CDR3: CASSLGIQETQYF. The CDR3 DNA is TGTGCCAGCAGCTTAGGGATTCAAGAGACCCAGTACTTC.